A selection of T cell receptor beta chains follows, all from one sample in a study of T cells after posttransplantation cyclophosphamide. Assay: immunoSEQ multiplex PCR; the TCRdb copy retains only in-frame clones and omits some. This sample comprises fewer than 35,000 clones, none seen once only. The sample taken for sequencing was PBMCs. The source of these receptors is a woman aged 55-70 years in good health, CMV-negative, and a related stem cell transplant donor. Each CDR3 is given with its conserved first and last residue.

v_gene,j_gene,CDR3aa
TRBV28,TRBJ1-4,CASRDRGGVEKLFF
TRBV27,TRBJ2-1,CASSLQPLAGGQQFF
TRBV6-2/TRBV6-3,TRBJ2-2,CASSYTMTGGLNTGELFF
TRBV27,TRBJ2-2,CASTDRGDTGELFF
TRBV7-9,TRBJ1-4,CASSRDTNNEKLFF
TRBV18,TRBJ2-7,CASSPVSGRSYEQYF
TRBV5-1,TRBJ1-4,CASRSRGEEKLFF
TRBV9,TRBJ2-5,CASSVGPRVETQYF
TRBV14,TRBJ1-1,CASSRGVTEAFF
TRBV5-1,TRBJ2-7,CASSPQSGGSYEQYF
TRBV6-5,TRBJ1-6,CASSASRGNSPLHF
TRBV18,TRBJ1-3,CASSPPSQGTTIYF
TRBV19,TRBJ2-2,CASSDRGRYTGELFF
TRBV12-3/TRBV12-4,TRBJ1-1,CASSFQGKNTEAFF
TRBV11-3,TRBJ2-3,CASSPLSSGSRSTDTQYF
TRBV6-6,TRBJ1-1,CASSYPQNTEAFF
TRBV5-4,TRBJ1-1,CASSRSGGLGTEAFF
TRBV6-5,TRBJ1-2,CASSYSDRVSAYTF
TRBV5-1,TRBJ2-3,CASSPQAMLTDTQYF
TRBV6-1,TRBJ2-3,CASSEAFTYTQYF
TRBV5-1,TRBJ2-2,CASSLEVGLNTGELFF
TRBV6-1,TRBJ1-5,CASSELGQPQHF
TRBV18,TRBJ2-7,CASSPAAGNSYEQYF
TRBV28,TRBJ1-1,CASSLGATGTEAFF
TRBV4-1,TRBJ2-3,CASSRSLAGKGTDTQYF
TRBV30,TRBJ2-3,CAWGTSGSADTQYF
TRBV11-2,TRBJ1-1,CASSWDRGNTEAFF
TRBV12-5,TRBJ2-3,CASGPSGGTDTQYF
TRBV6-6,TRBJ1-1,CASSNRAEAFF
TRBV28,TRBJ2-3,CASTLAGVGTDTQYF
TRBV7-2,TRBJ2-2,CASSLMSGNTGELFF
TRBV2,TRBJ2-5,CASSGGGFGETQYF
TRBV28,TRBJ2-7,CASRSPGQAVYEQYF
TRBV5-6,TRBJ1-5,CASSSRRLQGGGNQPQHF
TRBV28,TRBJ1-2,CASSSGTALYGYTF
TRBV4-2,TRBJ1-2,CASSQTTGGAFYGYTF
TRBV28,TRBJ2-3,CASTSGSHQDTQYF
TRBV19,TRBJ2-6,CASTQGRGNSGANVLTF
TRBV5-1,TRBJ1-4,CASSFGGAATNEKLFF
TRBV12-3/TRBV12-4,TRBJ2-7,CASSQKGLGSYEQYF
TRBV19,TRBJ2-7,CASSISSGTFSYEQYF
TRBV9,TRBJ2-5,CASSGSGTGETQYF
TRBV12-3/TRBV12-4,TRBJ2-1,CASSGGVVEQFF
TRBV24-1,TRBJ2-1,CATRQGSYNEQFF
TRBV7-2,TRBJ2-2,CASSSLLGGELFF
TRBV2,TRBJ2-1,CASSVEAGGLYNEQFF